This T cell receptor beta chain was sequenced during a study of a mutant IDH1 vaccine in newly diagnosed glioma. About the research overall: Treated patients had a mean age of 40.4 years and a roughly 60% male, 37.5% female split.

Overall study findings and caveats: Changes to the top peripheral T cell clonotypes appeared unrelated to pseudoprogression. Induction of immune responses by the vaccine occurred in more than 85% of patients.

There are 15 residues in the CDR3. V was trimmed by 3 bases and J by 3 bases, leaving 10 bases between them. Germline V lookup: CDR1 SGHRS, CDR2 YFSETQ. About this clone: As yet, its antigen is unknown.

The repertoire was sequenced with immunoSEQ multiplex PCR; TCRdb's copy has only in-frame clones and lacks some. Among around 92,000 clones listed, 70% to 90% were seen once. The sample's time point: baseline, week 1 (first vaccination visit). Treatment reported: pre-vaccination baseline after standard-of-care therapy. Donors had new WHO grade 3 or 4 IDH1-mutant, ATRX-lost astrocytomas. The TCR sequence derives from a woman aged 45-59 years with glioma. Sequenced here: PBMCs, sampled from a glioma patient treated with radiotherapy, temozolomide or both. The genes are TRBV5-1 and TRBJ2-6; D perhaps matches TRBD1 (5 bases). DNA for the CDR3: TGCGCCAGCAGCTGGGGCAGGGATGGGGCCAACGTCCTGACTTTC. Encoded protein: CASSWGRDGANVLTF.